This T cell receptor beta chain was documented in a study of shared clonotypes between healthy human individuals (dated by TCRdb to 2020 to 2021). Looking at the study overall: Three men and two women, aged 18 to 49 years, made up the cohort. To estimate repertoire size and how much clonotypes are shared between individuals, the study performed deep sequencing of blood TCR repertoires from about five healthy adults. Per donor, three plates each were used for CD4 naive and CD4 memory, two for CD8 naive, and one for CD8 memory. Libraries were prepared and TCR repertoires were sequenced by different laboratories using diverse techniques, in order to increase sequencing depth and limit assay-specific biases. Leukapheresis yielded between about 0.94 and 10 billion PBMCs per donor. Broader findings and caveats from the paper: Rarefaction of sorted-subset datasets indicated incomplete sequencing despite the large sequencing depth. Pairwise subsampling indicated that sequencing depth was expected to affect the degree of clonotype sharing among donors. Across four donors, approximately 4.9% of naive CD4, approximately 4% of naive CD8, approximately 2.5% of memory CD4, and roughly 0.4% of memory CD8 clonotypes were shared. Sampling was restricted to blood, and TCR repertoires in tissue are likely to differ from TCR repertoires in blood. The small number of donors limited the genetic and exposure-history diversity represented. Higher generation probabilities were observed for clonotypes shared by all four sorted-subset donors than for non-shared clonotypes. Larger estimated clonotype richness was generally found for naive subsets than for memory subsets.

Healthy HIV-negative adults with no recently reported acute infections or vaccinations were included as donors. Only Caucasian adults living in Nashville, Tennessee, USA were represented among the donors. CD4+ T cells were enriched by magnetic negative selection; naive cells were then positively selected on CD45RA, and the negative fraction formed the memory subset. Blood was collected by leukapheresis, and PBMCs were isolated by Ficoll-Histopaque density gradient centrifugation and then cryopreserved in liquid nitrogen vapor phase. Purity and quantity of every magnetically sorted T cell population were checked by analytical flow cytometry. Each sorted fraction had its genomic DNA isolated and then quantified by UV absorbance on a Nanodrop 2000c. Its CDR3 holds 16 amino acids, cysteine through phenylalanine. CDR3 DNA is the only sequence kept; it has 48 bases, read in frame from the first base. V is reduced by 0 bases and J by 0 bases, leaving a spacing of 11 bases between them. The germline V gene yields SGHRS for CDR1 and YFSETQ for CDR2.

Points on this clone: No cognate antigen has been identified for it. No base quality values were provided; no much bigger clone lies one nucleotide off.

TCR CDR3 regions were amplified from genomic DNA by multiplex PCR using the deep immunoSEQ assay. Extracted genomic DNA from each cell subset was spread evenly across all wells of several immunoSEQ 96-well plates, with each plate serving as a replicate. For sorted subsets, 200 to 250 ng genomic DNA, equal to 30,000 to 35,000 T cell genomes, was loaded into each replicate PCR. Purified libraries were measured with a Qubit 3.0 fluorometer, size-checked on a Bioanalyzer 2100, and measured again with the KAPA Library Quantification kit. Every immunoSEQ 96-well plate was sequenced on a separate single-read 150-cycle Illumina NextSeq 550 flow cell. As for how the authors treated the data: The immunoSEQ output contained only junctional sequences without quality scores, so filtering could not match that applied to full-length reads. To assign V/J genes and CDR3, sequences were annotated against IMGT germline references using PyIR, a Python wrapper for IgBLAST v1.9. Any read was removed if the V/J assignment was weak (E-value above 1e-6), the CDR3 was missing, or the read contained stop codons, out-of-frame junctions, or ambiguous translated residues. V3J clonotypes were defined as sequences sharing the same inferred V gene, J gene, and CDR3 amino acid sequence. To compute the percentage overlap between repertoires, the number of shared unique clonotypes was divided by the size of the smaller repertoire. Three approaches were used to assess repertoire richness: RTK rarefaction, the Chao1 estimator, and Recon v2.1 estimates of unobserved clonotypes. For all TCRbeta clonotypes obtained by the gDNA method from several donors, generation probabilities were computed with OLGA. Entries here come from immuneACCESS through TCRdb and include only in-frame sequences with V and J called. Some clones fail to appear in such tables; in the studies checked, an unresolved V gene covers under half of the shortfall, and the cause of the remainder is unknown. The DNA was the basis for D and trimming; V, J and clone size are from that table. This sample holds over 850,000 clones; more than 75% were observed only once. 0.61% of the sample belongs to the ten largest clones.

The chain joins TRBV5-1 to TRBJ2-3; a weak D assignment points to TRBD1 (6 bases agree). The receptor was derived from a man between 18 and 35 years old in good health. Some clones in this sample may be carry-over from other donors' samples. Sequences were obtained from memory CD4+ T cells from PBMCs. This specimen's cell subset or site label, interpreted: CD45RA-negative fraction. The DNA sequence is TGCGCCAGCAGCTTGGTAGGGGGATCAAGCACAGATACGCAGTATTTT. Translation gives CASSLVGGSSTDTQYF.